A selection of T cell receptor beta chains follows, all from one sample in a study of cytomegalovirus exposure and HLA in healthy donors. The method was immunoSEQ multiplex PCR; TCRdb's version includes in-frame clones alone and lacks a portion of them. The table lists approximately 88,000 clones, 60% to 80% of them singletons. The sample comprised PBMCs. These receptor sequences come from a man aged 55 to 70 in good health and CMV-seronegative. CDR3s include the opening cysteine and the closing phenylalanine or tryptophan. The D gene is left open where the match is weak. Expanded clones are given a class, and other clones once, few, many or no size at all.

d_call	clone_size	v_call	j_call	cdr3_nt	cdr3_aa
TRBD1	few	TRBV19	TRBJ1-3	TGTGCCAGTAGTACACGGGACAGGGGGCTTCTAGACACCATATATTTT	CASSTRDRGLLDTIYF
TRBD1	.	TRBV5-1	TRBJ2-3	TGCGCCAGCAGCTCCATCGGACAGGGGGCGGATACGCAGTATTTT	CASSSIGQGADTQYF
.	once	TRBV5-1	TRBJ2-7	TGCGCCAGCAGCCCGGATCTTAGACAGGTGCAGTACTTC	CASSPDLRQVQYF
TRBD1	.	TRBV5-5	TRBJ2-2	TGTGCCAGCAGCACCGGACAGGCCGAGATCGGGGAGCTGTTTTTT	CASSTGQAEIGELFF
.	few	TRBV18	TRBJ2-5	TGTGCCAGCTCAAGCCTCCAAGAGACCCAGTACTTC	CASSSLQETQYF
.	.	TRBV20-1	TRBJ1-2	TGCAGTGCTAGTACTCAGGGTGGCTACACCTTC	CSASTQGGYTF
.	.	TRBV4-1	TRBJ1-2	TGCGCCAGCAGCCAAGACAGGGATCGTAACTATGGCTACACCTTC	CASSQDRDRNYGYTF
.	.	TRBV4-1	TRBJ1-3	TGCGCCAGCAGCCTCACTGACAGCTCTGGAAACACCATATATTTT	CASSLTDSSGNTIYF
TRBD1	.	TRBV29-1	TRBJ2-5	TGCAGCACAAGGACAGGGGCAGGAGAGACCCAGTACTTC	CSTRTGAGETQYF
.	.	TRBV25-1	TRBJ1-1	TGTGCCAGCAGTGATCCCGGGGGGGAAGCTTTCTTT	CASSDPGGEAFF
.	few	TRBV7-9	TRBJ2-3	TGTGCCAGCAGCTTAGCCCAGGGACTTATAGATACGCAGTATTTT	CASSLAQGLIDTQYF
TRBD1	.	TRBV6-1	TRBJ1-1	TGTGCCAGCAGTGACTGGACAGGTGTCTCTGAAGCTTTCTTT	CASSDWTGVSEAFF
TRBD1	.	TRBV6-1	TRBJ1-1	TGTGCCAGCAACTCGCCAGGACAGGGAGTAACTGAAGCTTTCTTT	CASNSPGQGVTEAFF
.	once	TRBV30	TRBJ1-3	TGTGCCTGGAGTAGATCAGGGATGAGCTCTGGAAACACCATATATTTT	CAWSRSGMSSGNTIYF
.	.	TRBV29-1	TRBJ1-1	TGCAGCGTTGAAGATATGGGGGCGGTTAAAACTTTCTTT	CSVEDMGAVKTFF
.	.	TRBV4-2	TRBJ2-7	TGTGCCAGCAGCCAAGAAGGGGAAAGCTCCTACGAGCAGTACTTC	CASSQEGESSYEQYF
.	few	TRBV28	TRBJ1-2	TGTGCCAGCAGTTTACACGGGGGGGATGGCTACACCTTC	CASSLHGGDGYTF
TRBD2	.	TRBV9	TRBJ2-7	TGTGCCAGCAGCCACGGAGGAGCGGGATCCTCCTACGAGCAGTACTTC	CASSHGGAGSSYEQYF
TRBD1	.	TRBV9	TRBJ1-6	TGTGCCAGCACCGAAGGACAGGGGTCAAATTCACCCCTCCACTTT	CASTEGQGSNSPLHF
.	few	TRBV5-6	TRBJ2-7	TGTGCCAGCAGCTTGGGACAGAATTTTGAGCAGTACTTC	CASSLGQNFEQYF
.	.	TRBV5-1	TRBJ1-1	TGCGCCAGTATGGACACCTTGAACACTGAAGCTTTCTTT	CASMDTLNTEAFF
.	.	TRBV6-5	TRBJ2-1	TGTGCCAGCGCCCGGCAGGGGAACTACAATGAGCAGTTCTTC	CASARQGNYNEQFF
TRBD1	.	TRBV12-5	TRBJ2-1	TGTGCTAGTGGAACACGGACAGGGGGCACTGAGCAGTTCTTC	CASGTRTGGTEQFF
TRBD2	once	TRBV30	TRBJ2-7	TGTGCCTGGAGCCCCATAGCGGGAGCCTACGAGCAGTACTTC	CAWSPIAGAYEQYF
TRBD2	.	TRBV6-1	TRBJ2-7	TGTGCCAGCAGTATGACTAGCGGGAGACCCTACGAGCAGTACTTC	CASSMTSGRPYEQYF
TRBD2	.	TRBV7-9	TRBJ2-1	TGTGCCAGCAGCTTAGAGACCGTTAGCGGGAGGGCCTACAATGAGCAGTTCTTC	CASSLETVSGRAYNEQFF
TRBD1	.	TRBV27	TRBJ1-2	TGTGCCAGCAGTGAAGAGATCGGGACAGCATATGGCTACACCTTC	CASSEEIGTAYGYTF
.	.	TRBV19	TRBJ2-3	TGTGCCAGCTCTCCAGGGGGGACAGATACGCAGTATTTT	CASSPGGTDTQYF
.	.	TRBV30	TRBJ1-2	TGTGCCTGGACCTCCTGGGGGCGGGGCTACACCTTC	CAWTSWGRGYTF
.	.	TRBV27	TRBJ2-7	TGTGCCAGCAGTTTACTGGAGGGCAGCTTCTACGAGCAGTACTTC	CASSLLEGSFYEQYF
TRBD1	.	TRBV2	TRBJ1-6	TGTGCCAGCAGTAGAAAGACAGGGAATAATTCACCCCTCCACTTT	CASSRKTGNNSPLHF
.	.	TRBV9	TRBJ2-7	TGTGCCAGCAGCGTAATGACAGAGCAGACCTACGAGCAGTACTTC	CASSVMTEQTYEQYF
TRBD2	once	TRBV7-2	TRBJ2-5	TGTGCCAGCGGGTTGGCTAGCGGGGGGCGAGAGACCCAGTACTTC	CASGLASGGRETQYF
.	.	TRBV9	TRBJ1-3	TGTGCCAGCAGCGCCCGACAGGCTAGTGGAAACACCATATATTTT	CASSARQASGNTIYF
TRBD1	.	TRBV11-2	TRBJ2-7	TGTGCCAGCAGCTTAGGGCCCCGTAACAGGGGCTTCGTCGCCTACGAGCAGTACTTC	CASSLGPRNRGFVAYEQYF
.	.	TRBV5-1	TRBJ2-5	TGCGCCAGCAGCTTGGCCGGGCAGGGGGAGACCCAGTACTTC	CASSLAGQGETQYF
.	.	TRBV7-9	TRBJ2-5	TGTTCCAGCAGCCCACCTTTCAGACTAGCCCAGAGGGGGGAGACCCAGTACTTC	CSSSPPFRLAQRGETQYF
TRBD1	.	TRBV5-5	TRBJ1-4	TGTGCCAGCAGTTGGGACAGTCTAAATGAAAAACTGTTTTTT	CASSWDSLNEKLFF
.	medium-sized	TRBV7-9	TRBJ2-1	TGTGCCAGCAGCTTAATGGGGGGTGAGCAGTTCTTC	CASSLMGGEQFF
TRBD1	.	TRBV5-1	TRBJ2-7	TGCGCCAGCAGCTTGACAGGGGGCGCGACGAACGAGCAGTACTTC	CASSLTGGATNEQYF
TRBD2	.	TRBV9	TRBJ2-5	TGTGCCAGCAGCGTTACTAGCGGAGACGAAGAGACCCAGTACTTC	CASSVTSGDEETQYF
.	once	TRBV7-9	TRBJ2-7	TGTTCCAGCAGCGCCCCTTCTACTTCCTACGAGCAGTACTTC	CSSSAPSTSYEQYF
TRBD2	.	TRBV5-4	TRBJ2-2	TGTGCCAGCAGCTTGGTGGTCTGGCGGGAGTTGAACACCGGGGAGCTGTTTTTT	CASSLVVWRELNTGELFF
.	.	TRBV25-1	TRBJ1-3	TGTGCCAGTAACGCCAGGAACTCTGGAAACACCATATATTTT	CASNARNSGNTIYF
.	.	TRBV11-2	TRBJ2-5	TGTGCCAGCAGCTACACAGGAAAAGAGACCCAGTACTTC	CASSYTGKETQYF
TRBD1	.	TRBV10-2	TRBJ1-6	TGCGCCAGCAGTGGGACAGGGGGTTCTAGCTCCTATAATTCACCCCTCCACTTT	CASSGTGGSSSYNSPLHF
TRBD2	.	TRBV30	TRBJ2-1	TGTGCCTGGAGTCTAGCGGGAGGGTCCTATGAGCAGTTCTTC	CAWSLAGGSYEQFF
.	.	TRBV7-9	TRBJ2-7	TGTGCCAGCAGCTTTATCCGGGACATCCACGAGCAGTACTTC	CASSFIRDIHEQYF
TRBD1	few	TRBV5-6	TRBJ1-1	TGTGCCAGCAGCTTGGGCAGGGGGCGCGAGGGCACTGAAGCTTTCTTT	CASSLGRGREGTEAFF
.	once	TRBV7-6	TRBJ2-7	TGTGCCAGCAGCTTAGTGGACAGTGCCTACGAGCAGTACTTC	CASSLVDSAYEQYF
.	.	TRBV28	TRBJ1-4	TGTGCCAGCACGTTTCGGAAACAGGGTCCGGAAAAACTGTTTTTT	CASTFRKQGPEKLFF
.	.	TRBV11-2	TRBJ1-5	TGTGCCAGCAGCCGCGGCTGGCAGGGAGGACGTCAGCCCCAGCATTTT	CASSRGWQGGRQPQHF